This TCR beta chain was captured in a study of T cell responses to AZD1222 COVID-19 vaccine. On the study more broadly: Second-dose timings of about 4 or about 12 weeks were pooled. Whole-study findings and limits: Repertoire sampling was restricted to post-peak T cell response timepoints. Mapped onto spike, vaccine-associated CD4 TCRs spanned it and were dominant at 160-218 and 743-854. White British ancestry dominated among donors, who included more females, and clonal diversity was possibly underestimated.

About this clone itself: Its specificity is unknown.

Only in-frame clones appear in the TCRdb table, and some are missing; sequencing was by immunoSEQ multiplex PCR. This table has about 110,000 clones, around 90% appearing once. The germline V and J ends were trimmed by 5 bases and 5 bases, with 9 bases remaining between them. This CDR3 contains 12 residues. In germline, CDR1 is MDHEN, CDR2 SYDVKM. The sample in question was peripheral blood, obtained on day 0 of AZD1222 vaccination. The TCR was taken from an adult in good health. The chain combines TRBV28 with TRBJ2-5, with D unclear. CDR3 loop: CASSTPLETQYF. In nucleotides, the CDR3 is TGTGCCAGCAGTACCCCTTTGGAGACCCAGTACTTC.